This TCR beta chain was captured by sequencing in a study of CD8+ T cells in alopecia areata (dated by TCRdb to 2017 to 2018). As for the study more broadly: To study T cell clonal expansion in alopecia areata, the researchers applied high-throughput TCRbeta sequencing to both the C3H/HeJ mouse model and human patients. Scalp clonality was compared across normal scalp (n=4), patchy alopecia areata scalp (n=8), and alopecia totalis/universalis scalp (n=8). RNA was extracted with the PAXgene miRNA kit for fixed scalp, the miRNeasy kit for PBMCs, and the RNeasy kit for mouse skin. immunoSEQ multiplex PCR using 35 Vbeta forward primers and 13 Jbeta reverse primers was used to amplify TCRbeta CDR3 regions. Scalp tissue and sorted CD4+ and CD8+ peripheral blood T cells from patchy and totalis/universalis alopecia areata patients and from healthy controls were covered by human TCRbeta sequencing.

The investigation overall reported the following: Compared with normal scalp, lesional scalp had higher clonality and more expanded CD8+ clones, particularly in alopecia totalis/universalis, a pattern that suggests antigenic drive. Unlike mouse skin, where gammadelta T cells dominate, normal human skin contains resident alphabeta T cells that get sequenced too, which complicates analysis of the scalp TCR repertoire. Compared with mice, TCR sequences shared between patients were less clear, possibly partly because of HLA diversity across the patient population.

The library relied on the immunoSEQ multiplex PCR assay. For TCR sequencing, RNA was extracted from every sample and reverse transcribed into cDNA to serve as template. First-strand cDNA was synthesized using SuperScript III with a 2:1 mix of oligo-dT and random hexamers. Amplification bias was assessed with a synthetic immune receptor repertoire, and residual bias was removed computationally. Concerning the study's data processing: Raw reads were preprocessed for error removal, and CDR3 was defined according to IMGT conventions as running from the conserved cysteine to phenylalanine. Clonality was calculated as 1 minus Shannon entropy normalized by log2 of the number of productive unique TCRs. Whether scalp clones were CD4 or CD8 was inferred by matching scalp TCRbeta sequences against CD4 and CD8 repertoires sorted from blood. The immuneACCESS repertoire file appears here via TCRdb, limited to in-frame rearrangements. These files lack a portion of the clones; in checked studies, under half of the deficit traces to unresolved V genes, and the cause of the others is not known. That table is the source of V, J and clone size, and D and trimming were worked out from the DNA. The sample has more than 95,000 clones on record, approximately 58% of them singletons. The ten largest clonotypes hold around 2.7% of the sample.

In the case of this clone: There is no known antigen for this receptor. Qualities for individual bases were not recorded, and no much larger clone is one base off.

PBMCs were isolated by density centrifugation and stained for CD3, CD4 and CD8, and CD4+ and CD8+ T cells were sorted on a FACSAria. Scalp biopsies and blood samples were provided by unaffected controls. The CDR3 contains 15 residues, cysteine and phenylalanine counted. Of the read, only the CDR3 DNA is kept; its 45 bases are in frame from base 1. V lost 6 bases and J lost 6 bases, and the count of bases not matched to a germline gene is 11. CDR1 and CDR2 (LNHDA, SQIVND) derive from the germline V gene (reference sequence). The sequencing input was CD4+ T cells sorted from blood. This sequence was found in a human donor in good health. This sequence uses TRBV19 and TRBJ1-2; 9 bases in the junction line up with TRBD1. The CDR3 protein sequence reads: CASRWTGAQGHGYTF. In nucleotides, the sequence is TGTGCCAGTAGATGGACAGGGGCGCAAGGGCATGGCTACACCTTC. Extended through the reference TRBV19 and TRBJ1-2 proteins, this CDR3 yields the full variable domain: DGGITQSPKYLFRKEGQNVTLSCEQNLNHDAMYWYRQDPGQGLRLIYYSQIVNDFQKGDIAEGYSVSREKKESFPLTVTSAQKNPTAFYLCASRWTGAQGHGYTFGSGTRLTVV.